One sample yielded the 28 T cell receptor beta chains listed below, sequenced in a study of PD-L1 blockade in urothelial cancer. Method: immunoSEQ multiplex PCR; TCRdb's copy keeps in-frame clones and lacks some. The sample consists of approximately 26,000 clones, 75% to 90% of them appearing once. The material was PBMCs, obtained around atezolizumab (anti-PD-L1) treatment. The receptors were gathered from a man aged 55-75 years with urothelial cancer.

The count of this clone is one. The chain combines TRBV29-1 with TRBJ2-2, with 9 bases aligning to TRBD1. Trimming cost V 6 bases and J 6 bases; bases outside gene matches: 11. Germline CDR1 is SQVTM and CDR2 is ANQGSEA. The CDR3 consists of 15 residues. Here the CDR3 reads CSVAIGQGFAGELFF. The CDR3 DNA follows: TGCAGCGTAGCCATTGGACAGGGGTTTGCCGGGGAGCTGTTTTTT.

V is TRBV4-1 and J is TRBJ1-2; D call uncertain. Germline lookup yields CDR1 MGHRA and CDR2 YSYEKL. V lost 8 bases to trimming and J lost 3 bases, with 16 bases between them. CDR3 length equals 14 residues. Here the CDR3 reads CASAAGGKHYGYTF. The CDR3 DNA reads TGCGCCAGCGCCGCGGGCGGCAAACACTATGGCTACACCTTC.

This clone was observed once. This chain uses TRBV6-1 with TRBJ1-1; D gene ambiguous. The CDR3 totals 14 residues. Germline values: CDR1 MNHNS, CDR2 SASEGT. The V and J ends lost 1 base and 5 bases respectively, with 11 bases between them. The CDR3 reads CASSEVALRTEAFF. The CDR3, as DNA: TGTGCCAGCAGTGAAGTGGCACTGAGGACTGAAGCTTTCTTT.

This chain uses TRBV10-3 with TRBJ1-3; the D is unclear. V lost 5 bases and J 4 bases, leaving 9 bases between the germline ends. This CDR3 comprises 13 residues. CDR1 is ENHRY and CDR2 is SYGVKD in the germline V gene. CDR3 coding DNA: TGTGCCATCAGTTCCCCATCCGGAAACACCATATATTTT. The encoded protein is CAISSPSGNTIYF.

The V and J genes are TRBV18 and TRBJ2-7, with TRBD2 matching 10 bases. This CDR3 spans 14 amino acids. With 4 bases clipped from V and 7 bases from J, the junction kept 7 bases outside the gene matches. CDR1 and CDR2 from the germline V gene are KGHSH and LQKENI. DNA of the CDR3: TGTGCCAGCTCACAAGCGGGGGGGCTCCCAGAGCAGTACTTC. It encodes CASSQAGGLPEQYF.

The chain combines TRBV30 with TRBJ2-1, with D possibly being TRBD2 (6 bases). V gave up 2 bases and J gave up 0 bases, with 14 bases separating them. Germline-derived CDR1 and CDR2 are GTSNPN and SVGIG (reference sequence). The CDR3 runs to 16 residues. CDR3 in DNA: TGTGCCTGGAGTACCTCCGGGACTTCCTCCTACAATGAGCAGTTCTTC. This codes for CAWSTSGTSSYNEQFF.

The chain combines TRBV11-2 with TRBJ1-2, with D maybe TRBD1 (6 bases). The CDR3 is 14 residues long. Germline V gene sequence: CDR1 SGHAT, CDR2 FQNNGV. V was clipped by 2 bases and J by 6 bases, with 13 bases between them. CDR3 sequence (DNA): TGTGCCAGCAGCTTACGGGGGGGCCGAAATGGCTACACCTTC. This gives the protein CASSLRGGRNGYTF.

The V call is TRBV5-1, the J call TRBJ2-3; no definite D call. V was trimmed by 1 base and J by 1 base, leaving 7 bases between them. Germline CDR1 SGHRS, CDR2 YFSETQ. The CDR3 contains 14 residues. The CDR3 region is CASSLRQGTDTQYF. In DNA, the CDR3 is TGCGCCAGCAGCTTGCGTCAGGGCACAGATACGCAGTATTTT.

This sequence joins TRBV5-1 and TRBJ1-2; 10 bases fit TRBD1. J gave up 8 bases and V 5 bases, and 9 bases lay outside the gene matches. This CDR3 has 14 amino acids. The germline V gene encodes CDR1 SGHRS and CDR2 YFSETQ. CDR3 amino acids: CASSWDRGLRGYTF. For the CDR3, the DNA is TGCGCCAGCAGTTGGGACAGGGGATTACGAGGCTACACCTTC.

The chain has TRBV6-5 and TRBJ1-1; D may be TRBD1 (5 bases). With 0 bases removed from V and 4 bases from J, the gap between germline ends came to 12 bases. The CDR3 length is 15 residues. Germline V lookup: CDR1 MNHEY, CDR2 SVGAGI. CDR3 protein: CASSYSNQGLTEAFF. CDR3 coding DNA: TGTGCCAGCAGTTACTCGAATCAGGGTCTCACTGAAGCTTTCTTT.

The V gene is TRBV5-4, the J gene TRBJ2-6; D may be TRBD2 (5 bases). CDR3 length: 17 residues. Per the germline V gene, CDR1 is SGHNT and CDR2 is YYREEE (reference sequence). Trimming took off 4 bases at V and 0 bases at J, with 14 bases between the two ends. CDR3 DNA sequence: TGTGCCAGCAGCCCCGTCGACTACTCCTCTGGGGCCAACGTCCTGACTTTC. Translation gives CASSPVDYSSGANVLTF.

This chain uses TRBV4-1 with TRBJ2-1; perhaps TRBD2 as D (6 bases). Trimming cost V 3 bases and J 1 base, with 13 bases left between them. In germline, CDR1 is MGHRA, CDR2 YSYEKL. The CDR3 runs to 16 residues. CDR3 coding DNA: TGCGCCAGCAGCCAGGACATAGCGGAGTCCTACAATGAGCAGTTCTTC. It is translated as CASSQDIAESYNEQFF.

The rearrangement uses TRBV10-1 and TRBJ2-1; weak D call: TRBD1 (6 bases). CDR1 WNHNN and CDR2 SYGVQD come from the germline V gene (reference sequence). The CDR3 has 15 amino acids. Trimming removed 0 bases from V and 7 bases from J, with 13 bases in between. The CDR3 coding sequence is TGCGCCAGCAGTGAGTCACCACCCCAGGGGAATGAGCAGTTCTTC. Residues: CASSESPPQGNEQFF.

The V gene is TRBV2, the J gene TRBJ1-1, with D possibly being TRBD1 (6 bases). V was pared by 6 bases and J by 5 bases, with 13 bases between. The CDR3 extends over 13 amino acids. Germline values: CDR1 SNHLY, CDR2 FYNNEI. The CDR3 DNA follows: TGTGCCAGCAGCCTTGGGGGGGCTACTGAAGCTTTCTTT. Encoded protein: CASSLGGATEAFF.

CDR3 in amino acids: CASSQLTGNFNSPLHF. The CDR3 region has the DNA TGTGCCAGCAGCCAATTGACAGGGAACTTTAATTCACCCCTCCACTTT. The chain links TRBV6-6 to TRBJ1-6, with 7 nucleotides matching TRBD1. Germline V gene sequence: CDR1 MNHNY, CDR2 SVGAGI (reference sequence). The CDR3 contains 16 residues. V was pared by 6 bases and J by 6 bases, with 11 bases of the junction left unmatched.

The chain joins TRBV5-1 to TRBJ1-6; D might be TRBD1 (6 bases). The length of the CDR3 is 15 residues. The germline V and J ends were trimmed by 4 bases and 5 bases, with 13 bases remaining between them. Germline V gives CDR1 SGHRS, CDR2 YFSETQ. CDR3 loop: CASSTPDRNNSPLHF. CDR3 sequence (DNA): TGCGCCAGCAGCACGCCCGACAGGAATAATTCACCCCTCCACTTT.

The chain has TRBV19 and TRBJ1-1; 7 positions agree with TRBD1. This CDR3 comprises 13 residues. Germline trimming cut 7 bases from V and 4 bases from J; bases unmatched to any gene: 6. Germline V gene data show CDR1 as LNHDA and CDR2 as SQIVND (reference sequence). CDR3 sequence reads: CASKNRGFTEAFF. The CDR3 DNA is TGTGCCAGTAAGAACAGGGGATTCACTGAAGCTTTCTTT. Full variable domain (rest looked up from reference TRBV19 and TRBJ1-1): DGGITQSPKYLFRKEGQNVTLSCEQNLNHDAMYWYRQDPGQGLRLIYYSQIVNDFQKGDIAEGYSVSREKKESFPLTVTSAQKNPTAFYLCASKNRGFTEAFFGQGTRLTVV.

This chain links TRBV5-1 with TRBJ2-5; TRBD1 agrees at 8 bases. The germline V gene has CDR1 SGHRS and CDR2 YFSETQ. After removal of 5 bases from V and 2 bases from J, the junction contained 8 bases not matched to a gene. The CDR3 is 15 residues long. The CDR3 loop is CASRRTGMEQETQYF. DNA for the CDR3: TGCGCCAGCAGACGGACAGGGATGGAGCAAGAGACCCAGTACTTC.

The V call is TRBV19, the J call TRBJ2-5; TRBD2 matches at 9 bases. V lost 6 bases to trimming and J lost 4 bases; unmatched junction nucleotides: 6. The CDR3 runs 14 residues. The germline CDR1 and CDR2 sequences are LNHDA and SQIVND (reference sequence). The chain's CDR3 is CASRVAGAVETQYF. The CDR3 nucleotides are TGTGCCAGTAGGGTAGCGGGAGCGGTAGAGACCCAGTACTTC.

The chain links TRBV5-6 to TRBJ2-7, with 7 bases fitting TRBD1. CDR1 is SGHDT and CDR2 is YYEEEE in the germline V gene. With V trimmed by 4 bases and J by 2 bases, 9 bases remained unmatched. CDR3 length: 15 residues. CDR3 in DNA: TGTGCCAGCAGCCGAATGATGACAGGGACCTACGAGCAGTACTTC. Amino acid sequence: CASSRMMTGTYEQYF.

The rearrangement uses TRBV4-3 and TRBJ2-5, with D perhaps matching TRBD2 (7 bases). Germline V gene lookup returns CDR1 LGHNA and CDR2 YSLEER. The V end was cut by 4 bases, the J end by 4 bases, with 13 bases between. This CDR3 has 14 residues. The DNA of the CDR3 is TGCGCCAGCAGCCCTGGGGGGGCCGGAGAGACCCAGTACTTC. This translates into CASSPGGAGETQYF.

This clone has only one observation. The chain carries TRBV27 and TRBJ2-7, with 9 bases fitting TRBD2. The CDR3 extends over 14 amino acids. J gave up 3 bases and V 9 bases, and 9 bases lay outside the gene matches. Looked up from germline, CDR1 is MNHEY and CDR2 is SMNVEV (reference sequence). The CDR3 nucleotides read TGTGCCAGTAAGCGGGAGGTAAGGGTCTACGAGCAGTACTTC. This codes for CASKREVRVYEQYF.

Many counts were recorded for this clone. This chain joins TRBV5-4 and TRBJ2-7, with 8 nucleotides matching TRBD2. Germline assignment: CDR1 SGHNT and CDR2 YYREEE (reference sequence). This CDR3 is built from 15 residues. After removal of 3 bases from V and 4 bases from J, the junction contained 9 bases not matched to a gene. In nucleotides, the CDR3 is TGTGCCAGCAGCTCGACCATGACTAGCGTTTACGAGCAGTACTTC. Translated: CASSSTMTSVYEQYF.

This chain connects TRBV6-5 to TRBJ1-3; D is unresolved. The CDR3 has 16 residues. V lost 0 bases and J 2 bases, leaving 11 bases between the germline ends. CDR1 MNHEY and CDR2 SVGAGI come from the germline V gene. In DNA form, the CDR3 reads TGTGCCAGCAGTTACTCAAAGACGGAGACTGGAAACACCATATATTTT. Amino acids: CASSYSKTETGNTIYF.

V usage is TRBV14 and J usage is TRBJ2-1, with TRBD2 identical over 13 bases. Trimming cost V 3 bases and J 3 bases; bases outside gene matches: 8. CDR3 size: 18 residues. Per germline, CDR1 SGHDN and CDR2 FVKESK. DNA for the CDR3: TGTGCCAGCAGCCAGGTCGGACTAGCGGGAGCAAGCTACAATGAGCAGTTCTTC. Its translation: CASSQVGLAGASYNEQFF.

The chain uses TRBV6-5 and TRBJ1-1; D is unclear. V lost 0 bases to trimming and J lost 4 bases, with 9 bases between them. CDR1 and CDR2 (germline): MNHEY, SVGAGI. The CDR3 runs to 14 residues. Here the CDR3 DNA reads TGTGCCAGCAGTTACTCCCGGTCGAGCACTGAAGCTTTCTTT. Residues: CASSYSRSSTEAFF.

The CDR3 region is CASRRAEGKGSYGYTF. The CDR3 DNA is TGTGCCAGCAGAAGAGCGGAGGGGAAGGGGAGCTATGGCTACACCTTC. The V and J genes are TRBV27 and TRBJ1-2; TRBD1 is a possible D gene (5 bases). The ends were cut back, 6 bases at V and 4 bases at J, with 21 bases in the middle. Looked up from germline, CDR1 is MNHEY and CDR2 is SMNVEV (reference sequence). The CDR3 runs 16 residues.

The V and J genes are TRBV10-2 and TRBJ2-5; D is undetermined. Germline V lookup: CDR1 WSHSY, CDR2 SAAADI. The V end was cut by 0 bases, the J end by 9 bases, with 14 bases between. CDR3 length equals 14 residues. Written as DNA, the CDR3 is TGCGCCAGCAGTGAGTCGACTCTCGGTACCTCCCAGTACTTC. Protein product: CASSESTLGTSQYF.